This T cell receptor (beta chain) was obtained from a study of T cell responses to AZD1222 COVID-19 vaccine. The study, taken as a whole, reports: Vaccination with two AZD1222 doses was followed by a rise in Spike-specific TCR breadth and depth. Regions 160-218 and 743-854 held dominance among vaccine-associated CD4 TCRs, which spanned spike. Donors were mostly white British, more females; clonal diversity possibly underestimated. AZD1222 recipients seropositive at baseline numbered only 5 or 6.

Details on this clone: Its antigen is not known.

Data came from immunoSEQ multiplex PCR; TCRdb stores just in-frame clones and leaves some out. The repertoire holds about 150,000 clones, with 80% to 90% as singletons. Deletions cut 1 base from V and 7 bases from J, with 8 bases between. The length of the CDR3 is 13 residues. Germline V gene sequence: CDR1 SGHAT, CDR2 FQNNGV. The chain joins TRBV11-2 to TRBJ2-1; perhaps TRBD2 as D (5 bases). Material: peripheral blood, obtained after recovery from COVID-19. This sequence originates from an adult who had recovered from COVID-19. The CDR3, as DNA: TGTGCCAGCAGCTTAGGACTACAAAATGAGCAGTTCTTC. Its translation: CASSLGLQNEQFF.